Listed below are T cell receptor beta chains from one sample, sequenced in a study of blood T cell repertoires in COVID-19. Produced via immunoSEQ multiplex PCR; TCRdb's table is partial and in-frame only. The sample includes approximately 150,000 clones, approximately 86% of them seen just once. Sequencing input: peripheral blood. The receptors originated from a woman between 50 and 59 years old with acute or convalescent COVID-19. The CDR3 runs from the conserved cysteine through the conserved F or W. D genes are given only for firm matches. Some rows have no size entry. The others give once, few or many, or a class for an expanded clone.

d_call	j_call	cdr3_length	v_call	clone_size	cdr3_nt	cdr3_aa
-	TRBJ2-2	14	TRBV6-4	-	TGTGCCAGCAGCAGAGACAGGAACACCGGGGAGCTGTTTTTT	CASSRDRNTGELFF
TRBD1	TRBJ1-1	15	TRBV5-1	-	TGCGCCAGCAGCTTGGCCGGGACAGGGTTGGCTGAAGCTTTCTTT	CASSLAGTGLAEAFF
TRBD1	TRBJ1-1	13	TRBV11-2	-	TGTGCCAGCAGCTTAGATGGACAGGGTGAAGCTTTCTTT	CASSLDGQGEAFF
TRBD2	TRBJ2-1	14	TRBV7-3	-	TGTGCCAGCAGCCAGACTAGCGGGTACAATGAGCAGTTCTTC	CASSQTSGYNEQFF
-	TRBJ1-5	16	TRBV19	few	TGTGCCAGTAGTAGCCCACCTGGAACAGTCAATCAGCCCCAGCATTTT	CASSSPPGTVNQPQHF
-	TRBJ2-7	15	TRBV20-1	-	TGCAGTGCTAGTCAAGCCCCGGGTCCGTCCTACGAGCAGTACTTC	CSASQAPGPSYEQYF
-	TRBJ2-3	16	TRBV19	-	TGTGCCAGTAGGAGCCCCCCCGCAGGGAGCACAGATACGCAGTATTTT	CASRSPPAGSTDTQYF
-	TRBJ1-5	14	TRBV10-3	-	TGTGCCATCAGTGAAGACAGCCACAATCAGCCCCAGCATTTT	CAISEDSHNQPQHF
-	TRBJ2-2	12	TRBV9	-	TGTGCCAGCACGCAGGGGACCGGGGAGCTGTTTTTT	CASTQGTGELFF
TRBD2	TRBJ2-1	16	TRBV27	-	TGTGCCAGCAGTTTATTCCGGGAGGGCCGGGGTAATGAGCAGTTCTTC	CASSLFREGRGNEQFF
-	TRBJ2-1	16	TRBV11-3	-	TGTGCCAGCAGCCCCATTTGCAGCGGACAGCACAATGAGCAGTTCTTC	CASSPICSGQHNEQFF
-	TRBJ1-1	11	TRBV25-1	-	TGTGCCAGCAGAATTACTGATGAAGCTTTCTTT	CASRITDEAFF
-	TRBJ1-2	10	TRBV20-1	-	TGCAGTGCTCCGAACTATGGCTACACCTTC	CSAPNYGYTF
-	TRBJ2-1	15	TRBV10-3	few	TGTGCCATCAGTGAACTAATACTCTCCTACAATGAGCAGTTCTTC	CAISELILSYNEQFF
TRBD1	TRBJ1-1	13	TRBV5-1	-	TGCGCCAGCAGCGGCGGACAGGAGACTGAAGCTTTCTTT	CASSGGQETEAFF
-	TRBJ2-7	14	TRBV11-2	few	TGTGCCAGCAGCTTCGAAGACACTGACGACGAGCAGTACTTC	CASSFEDTDDEQYF
TRBD1	TRBJ1-1	14	TRBV9	-	TGTGCCAGCAGCGTAGCCTTTGGGACAGGTGAAGCTTTCTTT	CASSVAFGTGEAFF
-	TRBJ2-2	15	TRBV11-3	-	TGTGCCAGCACCGCCGGGACACCGAACACCGGGGAGCTGTTTTTT	CASTAGTPNTGELFF
TRBD1	TRBJ2-2	14	TRBV5-6	-	TGTGCCAGCAGTAGGGACAGGGGGACTGGGGAGCTGTTTTTT	CASSRDRGTGELFF
-	TRBJ1-2	14	TRBV24-1	-	TGTGCCACCAGTGATGAACAGGACCTCTATGGCTACACCTTC	CATSDEQDLYGYTF
TRBD1	TRBJ1-1	13	TRBV9	-	TGTGCCAGCAGCGTGGGACAGTACACTGAAGCTTTCTTT	CASSVGQYTEAFF
TRBD1	TRBJ2-1	13	TRBV5-4	-	TGTGCCAGCAGCCCGACAGGGGTGGTTGAGCAGTTCTTC	CASSPTGVVEQFF
-	TRBJ1-2	14	TRBV4-1	-	TGCGCCAGCAGCCAGGAGACAGGATTCTATGGCTACACCTTC	CASSQETGFYGYTF
-	TRBJ2-7	13	TRBV5-4	-	TGTGCCAGCAGCTTGGGGACAAGCCTCGAGCAGTACTTC	CASSLGTSLEQYF
TRBD1	TRBJ1-2	16	TRBV11-2	-	TGTGCCAGCAGCTTAGAAGGTGGCAGGGGGCCGAATGGCTACACCTTC	CASSLEGGRGPNGYTF
-	TRBJ2-1	13	TRBV7-3	-	TGTGCCAGCAGCTCCGATCCCGAGGGTGAGCAGTTCTTC	CASSSDPEGEQFF
TRBD1	TRBJ1-2	12	TRBV27	-	TGTGCCAGCAGCACAGGGGGTAATGGCTACACCTTC	CASSTGGNGYTF
-	TRBJ1-1	13	TRBV30	-	TGTGCCTGGAGTACGGGAATGTCCTTAAAAGCTTTCTTT	CAWSTGMSLKAFF
TRBD1	TRBJ2-7	15	TRBV5-1	-	TGCGCCAGCAGCTTGGCCGGACAGGGGGAATACGAGCAGTACTTC	CASSLAGQGEYEQYF
-	TRBJ2-7	16	TRBV11-2	-	TGTGCCAGCAGCTCTCGGAGGGCCAGGGACGACTACGAGCAGTACTTC	CASSSRRARDDYEQYF
TRBD1	TRBJ1-2	15	TRBV7-3	-	TGTGCCAGCAGCACGCCCGGTAGGGGGCGTAATGGCTACACCTTC	CASSTPGRGRNGYTF
TRBD1	TRBJ2-3	14	TRBV11-1	-	TGTGCCAGCAGCAGAACAGGGGGTGCAGATACGCAGTATTTT	CASSRTGGADTQYF
-	TRBJ2-3	14	TRBV18	-	TGTGCCAGCTCACCTCCAACTAGCACAGATACGCAGTATTTT	CASSPPTSTDTQYF
-	TRBJ2-1	15	TRBV7-7	-	TGTGCCAGCAGCTTAGCGCGGGGATCCCACAATGAGCAGTTCTTC	CASSLARGSHNEQFF
-	TRBJ2-2	16	TRBV7-3	-	TGTGCCAGCAGCTTAAGCCAGGGATCGAACACCGGGGAGCTGTTTTTT	CASSLSQGSNTGELFF
-	TRBJ1-5	14	TRBV7-8	-	TGTGCCAGCAGTCATGGAGGGAGCAATCAGCCCCAGCATTTT	CASSHGGSNQPQHF
-	TRBJ1-5	22	TRBV10-1	-	TGCGCCAGCAGCCCGGGTCAGGGTAGCGGAACTTTTCCCGGAGTCAGCAATCAGCCCCAGCATTTT	CASSPGQGSGTFPGVSNQPQHF
-	TRBJ1-2	15	TRBV28	-	TGTGCCAGCAGTTTATTGATTCAGGGAGGCTATGGCTACACCTTC	CASSLLIQGGYGYTF
TRBD1	TRBJ1-6	15	TRBV2	-	TGTGCCAGCAGCGTAGGTTGGACAGGGTCCTCACCCCTCCACTTT	CASSVGWTGSSPLHF
-	TRBJ1-2	12	TRBV30	-	TGTGCCTGGATTCGCGGGGTCGGGGGCTACACCTTC	CAWIRGVGGYTF
-	TRBJ2-2	18	TRBV5-1	-	TGCGCCAGCAGCTTGTTGAGTGGGCAGGGGATTAACACCGGGGAGCTGTTTTTT	CASSLLSGQGINTGELFF
TRBD1	TRBJ2-1	15	TRBV3-1/TRBV3-2	-	TGTGCCAGCAGCCAAGTGCAGGGGGCGAAGAATGAGCAGTTCTTC	CASSQVQGAKNEQFF
TRBD2	TRBJ2-1	17	TRBV19	-	TGTGCCAGTAGTTCCTGGGAACTAGCGGGGGACTACAATGAGCAGTTCTTC	CASSSWELAGDYNEQFF
TRBD1	TRBJ1-6	12	TRBV27	-	TGTGCCAGCCGGACAGGGGAATCACCCCTCCACTTT	CASRTGESPLHF
-	TRBJ1-1	15	TRBV5-4	-	TGTGCCAGCAGCTTGGACAGGGAGGGGTACACTGAAGCTTTCTTT	CASSLDREGYTEAFF
TRBD1	TRBJ2-1	16	TRBV9	-	TGTGCCAGCCTCCCCGCGACAGGGTTTGTCTACAATGAGCAGTTCTTC	CASLPATGFVYNEQFF
-	TRBJ2-7	15	TRBV7-9	few	TGTGCCAGCAGCTTAGGGCAAGGGGTTCCCTACGAGCAGTACTTC	CASSLGQGVPYEQYF
TRBD2	TRBJ2-3	16	TRBV3-1/TRBV3-2	once	TGTGCCAGCAGCCAAGGAGGCGGGAGCGGGCCAGATACGCAGTATTTT	CASSQGGGSGPDTQYF
-	TRBJ1-2	12	TRBV15	-	TGTGCCACCACGGAGGGGAACTATGGCTACACCTTC	CATTEGNYGYTF
TRBD1	TRBJ1-2	14	TRBV3-1/TRBV3-2	-	TGTGCCAGCAGTCCCGGGACAGGGGATTGGGGCTACACCTTC	CASSPGTGDWGYTF
-	TRBJ2-1	16	TRBV4-1	-	TGCGCCAGCAGTCAATCAGGGGGGAGCTCCTACAATGAGCAGTTCTTC	CASSQSGGSSYNEQFF
-	TRBJ1-1	14	TRBV2	-	TGTGCCAGCAGTGAAGGGGGCGCCGGGACTGAAGCTTTCTTT	CASSEGGAGTEAFF
TRBD1	TRBJ2-2	14	TRBV10-1	-	TGCGCCAGCCGTGACAGGGAAGTCACCGGGGAGCTGTTTTTT	CASRDREVTGELFF
TRBD1	TRBJ1-4	16	TRBV27	-	TGTGCCAGCAGTTCCTCCTGGGGGACAGGGAGGGAAAAACTGTTTTTT	CASSSSWGTGREKLFF
TRBD1	TRBJ1-1	15	TRBV11-2	few	TGTGCCAGCAGCAGCCCCGGGACAGAGAACACTGAAGCTTTCTTT	CASSSPGTENTEAFF
-	TRBJ1-1	12	TRBV29-1	-	TGCAGCGTTGGGGGCCCAAACACTGAAGCTTTCTTT	CSVGGPNTEAFF
-	TRBJ1-1	13	TRBV27	-	TGTGCCAGCAGTTCTCACAGGGCGACAGAAGCTTTCTTT	CASSSHRATEAFF
TRBD1	TRBJ1-5	18	TRBV19	-	TGTGCCAGTAGTATAGGGGCAGGGGGCTTGGGTGGCAATCAGCCCCAGCATTTT	CASSIGAGGLGGNQPQHF
-	TRBJ1-5	15	TRBV30	-	TGTGCCTGGAGGACCGGACAGCTTGTTAATCAGCCCCAGCATTTT	CAWRTGQLVNQPQHF
TRBD1	TRBJ2-3	15	TRBV19	-	TGTGCCAGTAGTATAGGGGACAGCCCCGGCGATACGCAGTATTTT	CASSIGDSPGDTQYF